The 15 T cell receptor beta chains below all came from one sample that was sequenced in a study of T cells in women clearing cervical HPV infection. Profiling relied on immunoSEQ multiplex PCR, and the TCRdb table lists in-frame clones only, not all of them. The sample has approximately 18,000 clones, and its top ten clones hold about 3.3%. Sequenced sample: blood buffy coat. Receptor source: a woman aged 18 to 75 with a cervical HPV16 infection that either progressed to CIN3+ or cleared (not recorded which).

Comment on this clone: With the read ending 3 residues before the CDR3 end, the germline J gene is used to fill in that end. The J gene is TRBJ1-5, the V gene TRBV30; TRBD1 matches at 7 bases. Germline CDR1 reads GTSNPN; CDR2 reads SVGIG (reference sequence). This CDR3 spans 13 amino acids. The V and J ends lost 5 bases and 1 base, in that order; junction bases with no gene match: 2. The CDR3 bases that were read are TGTGCCTGGTCGACAGGGAGCAATCAGCCC. Protein sequence: CAWSTGSNQP. The complete CDR3 reads CAWSTGSNQPQHF.

Comments on this clone: The CDR3 end is not reached by the read, which stops 3 residues before it; the germline J gene fills it in. V gene TRBV20-1 combines with J gene TRBJ1-2; 9 bases agree with TRBD1. The CDR3 covers 14 residues. Germline V lookup: CDR1 DFQATT, CDR2 SNEGSKA (reference sequence). The J segment lost 2 bases and the V segment lost 4 bases, leaving 5 bases of the junction unmatched. The CDR3 here is CSAKGQGGNYGYTF. CDR3 DNA, as far as it was read: TGCAGTGCTAAGGGACAGGGTGGCAACTATGGC.

Of note for this clone: With the read ending 3 residues before the CDR3 end, the germline J gene is used to fill in that end. The V gene is TRBV30, the J gene TRBJ1-3; TRBD1 is a possible D gene (6 bases). V lost 1 base and J 1 base, leaving 11 bases between the germline ends. Germline loops: CDR1 GTSNPN, CDR2 SVGIG (reference sequence). The CDR3 contains 15 residues. This CDR3 reads CAWSGTDNSGNTIYF. The DNA read from the CDR3 is TGTGCCTGGAGTGGGACAGATAATTCTGGAAACACC.

On this clone itself: The read terminates 3 residues ahead of where the CDR3 ends, so the germline J gene completes it. Other nucleotide sequences from this sample produce the same CDR3. The V gene is TRBV18, the J gene TRBJ1-2; D is undetermined. CDR1 is KGHSH, CDR2 LQKENI, per germline. This CDR3 has 15 amino acids. The ends were cut back, 0 bases at V and 5 bases at J, with 13 bases in the middle. The CDR3 DNA, read in part, is TGTGCCAGCTCACCACCGTCCGGGTTTGGGTATGGC. Encoded protein: CASSPPSGFGYG. The CDR3 in its entirety is CASSPPSGFGYGYTF.

Regarding this clone: The read ends 3 residues early relative to the CDR3; the germline J gene fills the gap. The chain employs TRBV19 and TRBJ2-5; 8 bases agree with TRBD1. The J segment lost 1 base and the V segment lost 5 bases, leaving 0 bases of the junction unmatched. Per germline, CDR1 LNHDA and CDR2 SQIVND (reference sequence). The CDR3 runs to 13 residues. CDR3 bases read: TGTGCCAGTAGTGGACAGGGCCAAGAGACC. Its translation is CASSGQGQET. The full-length CDR3 reads as CASSGQGQETQYF. The full variable domain, rest sourced from reference TRBV19 and TRBJ2-5, is DGGITQSPKYLFRKEGQNVTLSCEQNLNHDAMYWYRQDPGQGLRLIYYSQIVNDFQKGDIAEGYSVSREKKESFPLTVTSAQKNPTAFYLCASSGQGQETQYFGPGTRLLVL.

In regard to this clone: The read terminates 3 residues ahead of where the CDR3 ends, so the germline J gene completes it. The rearrangement joins TRBV19 to TRBJ2-1, with TRBD1 identical over 9 bases. From germline, CDR1 is LNHDA and CDR2 SQIVND (reference sequence). The CDR3 loop spans 15 amino acids. The V segment lost 3 bases and the J segment 8 bases; nucleotides outside the gene matches: 8. The covered CDR3 bases are TGTGCCAGTAGTATTGTGGGACAGGGTACACATGAG. It codes for CASSIVGQGTHE. The CDR3, in full, reads CASSIVGQGTHEQFF.

Concerning this clone itself: The read falls 3 residues short of the CDR3 end, and the missing part is taken from the germline J gene. The V call is TRBV2, the J call TRBJ1-4, with 7 bases lining up with TRBD1. The CDR3 has 15 residues. V lost 4 bases and J lost 5; bases outside the gene matches: 7. The germline V gene has CDR1 SNHLY and CDR2 FYNNEI. CDR3 DNA, as far as it was read: TGTGCCAGCAGTGGACAGGGTAAAGTGAATGAAAAA. This codes for CASSGQGKVNEK. The CDR3 in its entirety is CASSGQGKVNEKLFF.

A note on this clone: The CDR3 extends 3 residues past the end of the read, so its final part is completed from the germline J gene. This chain uses TRBV5-4 with TRBJ1-4, with 9 nucleotides matching TRBD1. Per the germline V gene, CDR1 is SGHNT and CDR2 is YYREEE (reference sequence). J was trimmed by 8 bases and V by 1 base; bases with no gene match: 6. The CDR3 extends over 15 amino acids. The chain's CDR3 is CASSLNRGPGEKLFF. CDR3 DNA (partial): TGTGCCAGCAGCTTGAACAGGGGGCCGGGGGAAAAA.

About this clone: The CDR3 end is not reached by the read, which stops 3 residues before it; the germline J gene fills it in. V is TRBV5-1 and J is TRBJ1-2, with 8 bases that match TRBD1. V trimming: 2 bases; J trimming: 6 bases; junction bases outside the gene matches: 6. The germline V gene has CDR1 SGHRS and CDR2 YFSETQ. The CDR3 is 14 residues long. This CDR3 is CASSLLDRGNGYTF. The sequenced CDR3 bases are TGCGCCAGCAGCTTACTCGACAGGGGAAATGGC.

In regard to this clone: Coverage ceases 3 residues before the CDR3 finishes, and the germline J gene fills in the end. The V gene is TRBV2, the J gene TRBJ2-5, with 10 bases identical to TRBD2. Germline V gives CDR1 SNHLY, CDR2 FYNNEI. The CDR3 extends over 16 amino acids. Trimming took 2 bases from V and 5 from J; bases not matched to a gene: 8. CDR3 DNA, as far as it was read: TGTGCCAGCAGTGAACGGAGCGGGGGGGCGCGGGAGACC. Protein product: CASSERSGGARET. The complete CDR3 sequence is CASSERSGGARETQYF.

About this clone itself: The missing CDR3 end, 3 residues past where the read stops, is filled in from the germline J gene. The chain is built from TRBV18 and TRBJ1-2, with D hard to call. CDR3 length equals 15 residues. V shed 3 bases and J shed 1 base, with 12 bases lying between them. CDR1 KGHSH and CDR2 LQKENI come from the germline V gene. The CDR3: CASSPNTASNYGYTF. Incomplete CDR3 DNA: TGTGCCAGCTCACCCAACACAGCCAGTAACTATGGC.

In the case of this clone: Coverage ceases 3 residues before the CDR3 finishes, and the germline J gene fills in the end. The chain employs TRBV5-1 and TRBJ1-3; D is ambiguous. V gave up 1 base and J gave up 0 bases, with 14 bases separating them. CDR1 is SGHRS and CDR2 is YFSETQ in the germline V gene. The CDR3 extends over 17 amino acids. The sequenced CDR3 bases are TGCGCCAGCAGCTTGATTGGGGAGGACTACTCTGGAAACACC. Amino acid sequence: CASSLIGEDYSGNT. The whole CDR3 reads CASSLIGEDYSGNTIYF.

This chain's CDR3 is CASSPRRPGQGQETQYF. The sequenced part of the CDR3 DNA is TGTGCCAGCAGCCCTAGACGACCGGGACAGGGACAAGAGACC. V usage is TRBV7-8 and J usage is TRBJ2-5; 9 bases agree with TRBD1. The read gets to within 3 residues of the CDR3 end, and the germline J gene fills in the rest. The CDR3 sequence is 17 residues long. Germline V gives CDR1 SGHVS, CDR2 FQNEAQ. V lost 5 bases to trimming and J lost 2 bases; unmatched junction nucleotides: 12.

Incomplete CDR3 DNA: TGTGCCAGCAGCTGGGGGGACAGGGGCAATGAG. This sequence encodes CASSWGDRGNE. The full CDR3 sequence reads CASSWGDRGNEQFF. The chain employs TRBV7-9 and TRBJ2-1; 10 positions match TRBD1. The read terminates 3 residues ahead of where the CDR3 ends, so the germline J gene completes it. In germline, CDR1 is SEHNR, CDR2 FQNEAQ (reference sequence). The CDR3 length is 14 residues. Trimming at V came to 4 bases and at J to 6 bases, leaving 3 bases not matched to a gene.

To note about this clone: The read finishes 3 residues shy of the CDR3 end, and the germline J gene is used to complete it. The chain carries TRBV5-5 and TRBJ1-5; a possible D gene is TRBD1 (5 bases). CDR3 length: 14 residues. Deletions cut 0 bases from V and 6 bases from J, with 10 bases between. Germline CDR1 and CDR2: SGHKS and YYEKEE (reference sequence). Here the CDR3 reads CASSLAAGSQPQHF. The CDR3 bases that were read are TGTGCCAGCAGCTTGGCGGCAGGGAGTCAGCCC.